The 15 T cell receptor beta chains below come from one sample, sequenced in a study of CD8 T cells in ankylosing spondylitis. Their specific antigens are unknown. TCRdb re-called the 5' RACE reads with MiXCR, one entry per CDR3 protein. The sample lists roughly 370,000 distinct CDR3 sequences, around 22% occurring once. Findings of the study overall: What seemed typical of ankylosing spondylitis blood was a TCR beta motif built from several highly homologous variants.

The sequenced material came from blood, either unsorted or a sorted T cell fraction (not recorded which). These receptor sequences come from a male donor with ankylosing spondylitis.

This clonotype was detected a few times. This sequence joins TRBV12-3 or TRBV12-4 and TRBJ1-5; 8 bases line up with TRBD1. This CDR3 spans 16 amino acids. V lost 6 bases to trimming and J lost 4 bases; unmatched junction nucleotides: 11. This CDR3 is CASSPGQGKSNQPQHF. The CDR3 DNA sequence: TGTGCCAGCAGCCCCGGACAGGGTAAATCAAATCAGCCCCAGCATTTT.

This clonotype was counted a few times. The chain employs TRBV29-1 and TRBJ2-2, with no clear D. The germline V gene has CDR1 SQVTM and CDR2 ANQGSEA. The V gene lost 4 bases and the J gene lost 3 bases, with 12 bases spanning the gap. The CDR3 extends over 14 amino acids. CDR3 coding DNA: TGCAGCGTTGGCACTATTCGGGACACCGGGGAGCTGTTTTTT. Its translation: CSVGTIRDTGELFF.

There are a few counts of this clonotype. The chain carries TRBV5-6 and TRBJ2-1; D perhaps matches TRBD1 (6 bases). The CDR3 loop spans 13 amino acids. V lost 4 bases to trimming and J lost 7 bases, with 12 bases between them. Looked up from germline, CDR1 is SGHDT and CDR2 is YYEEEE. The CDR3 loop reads CASSGDKGNEQFF. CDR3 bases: TGTGCCAGCAGCGGGGACAAGGGAAATGAGCAGTTCTTC.

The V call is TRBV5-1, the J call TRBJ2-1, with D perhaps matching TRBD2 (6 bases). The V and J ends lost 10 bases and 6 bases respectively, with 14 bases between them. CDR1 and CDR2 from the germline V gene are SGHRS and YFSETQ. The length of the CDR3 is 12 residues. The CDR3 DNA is TGCGCCGGAGCCTTTAGCGGCAATGAGCAGTTCTTC. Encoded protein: CAGAFSGNEQFF. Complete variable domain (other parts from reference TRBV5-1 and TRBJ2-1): KAGVTQTPRYLIKTRGQQVTLSCSPISGHRSVSWYQQTPGQGLQFLFEYFSETQRNKGNFPGRFSGRQFSNSRSEMNVSTLELGDSALYLCAGAFSGNEQFFGPGTRLTVL.

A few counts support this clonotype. The CDR3 spells CATLSGVAGGGETQYF. For the CDR3, the DNA is TGTGCCACCTTGAGTGGGGTAGCGGGAGGAGGAGAGACCCAGTACTTC. V usage is TRBV6-1 and J usage is TRBJ2-5; 10 nucleotides agree with TRBD2. Germline V lookup: CDR1 MNHNS, CDR2 SASEGT. Unmatched junction bases numbered 15, after V lost 10 bases and J lost 4 bases. The CDR3 loop spans 16 amino acids.

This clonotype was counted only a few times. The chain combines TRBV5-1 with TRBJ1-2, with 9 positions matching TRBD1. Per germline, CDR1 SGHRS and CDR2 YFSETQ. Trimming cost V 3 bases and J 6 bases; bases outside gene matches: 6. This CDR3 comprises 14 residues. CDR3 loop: CASSSDRGEDGYTF. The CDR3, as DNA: TGCGCCAGCAGCTCCGACAGGGGGGAAGATGGCTACACCTTC.

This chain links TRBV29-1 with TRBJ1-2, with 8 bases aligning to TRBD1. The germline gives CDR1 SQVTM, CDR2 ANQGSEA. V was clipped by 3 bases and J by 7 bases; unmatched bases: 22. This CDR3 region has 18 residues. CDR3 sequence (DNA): TGCAGCGTTGACTCCCTGACACTACGGACAGGGAAGGGTTTTGGCTACACCTTC. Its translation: CSVDSLTLRTGKGFGYTF.

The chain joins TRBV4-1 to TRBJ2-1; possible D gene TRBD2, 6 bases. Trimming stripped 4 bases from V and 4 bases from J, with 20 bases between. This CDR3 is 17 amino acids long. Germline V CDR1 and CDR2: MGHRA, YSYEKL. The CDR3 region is CASSRGESSQQYNEQFF. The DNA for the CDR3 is TGCGCCAGCAGCCGGGGGGAATCCTCGCAACAATACAATGAGCAGTTCTTC.

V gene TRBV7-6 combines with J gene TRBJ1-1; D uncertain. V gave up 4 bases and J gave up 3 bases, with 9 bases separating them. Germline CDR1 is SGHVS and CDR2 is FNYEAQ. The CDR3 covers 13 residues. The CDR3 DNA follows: TGTGCCAGCAGCTACTTGCGCGACACTGAAGCTTTCTTT. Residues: CASSYLRDTEAFF.

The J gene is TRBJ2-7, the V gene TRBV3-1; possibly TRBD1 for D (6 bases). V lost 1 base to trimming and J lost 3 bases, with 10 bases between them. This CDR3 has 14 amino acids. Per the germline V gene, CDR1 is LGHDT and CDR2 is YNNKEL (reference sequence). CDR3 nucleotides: TGTGCCAGCAGCCAAGGGACAGTGAACTACGAGCAGTACTTC. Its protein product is CASSQGTVNYEQYF.

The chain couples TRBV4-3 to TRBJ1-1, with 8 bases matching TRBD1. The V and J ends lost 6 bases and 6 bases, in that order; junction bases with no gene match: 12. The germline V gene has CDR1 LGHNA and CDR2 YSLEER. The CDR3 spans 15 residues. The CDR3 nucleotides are TGCGCCAGCAGGTCCGGGACAGGAGTGGCAGCTGAAGCTTTCTTT. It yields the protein CASRSGTGVAAEAFF.

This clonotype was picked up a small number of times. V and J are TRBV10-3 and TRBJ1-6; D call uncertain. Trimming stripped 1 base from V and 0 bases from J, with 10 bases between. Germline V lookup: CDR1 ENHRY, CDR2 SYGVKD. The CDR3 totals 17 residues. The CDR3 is CAISEWRIDSYNSPLHF. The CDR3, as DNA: TGTGCCATCAGTGAGTGGAGGATCGACTCCTATAATTCACCCCTCCACTTT.

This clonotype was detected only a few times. DNA of the CDR3: TGTGCCAGCAGTTCTTCCAGTAATGAGCAGTTCTTC. Translated: CASSSSSNEQFF. This rearrangement joins TRBV12-3 or TRBV12-4 to TRBJ2-1; no clear D gene. V gave up 4 bases and J gave up 7 bases, with 8 bases separating them. The CDR3 is 12 residues long.

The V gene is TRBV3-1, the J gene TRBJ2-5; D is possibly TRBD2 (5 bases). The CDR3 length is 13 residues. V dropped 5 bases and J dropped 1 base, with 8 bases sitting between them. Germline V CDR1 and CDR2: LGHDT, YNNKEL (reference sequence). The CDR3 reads CASSKTIQETQYF. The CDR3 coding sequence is TGTGCCAGCAGCAAGACTATCCAAGAGACCCAGTACTTC.

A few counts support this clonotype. CDR3 amino acids: CSASGTPANTGELFF. In nucleotides, the CDR3 is TGCAGTGCTAGTGGGACTCCCGCGAACACCGGGGAGCTGTTTTTT. The chain joins TRBV20-1 to TRBJ2-2; D perhaps matches TRBD2 (6 bases). Germline assignment: CDR1 DFQATT and CDR2 SNEGSKA (reference sequence). This CDR3 spans 15 amino acids. V was shortened by 3 bases and J by 0 bases, with 11 bases between the two germline ends.